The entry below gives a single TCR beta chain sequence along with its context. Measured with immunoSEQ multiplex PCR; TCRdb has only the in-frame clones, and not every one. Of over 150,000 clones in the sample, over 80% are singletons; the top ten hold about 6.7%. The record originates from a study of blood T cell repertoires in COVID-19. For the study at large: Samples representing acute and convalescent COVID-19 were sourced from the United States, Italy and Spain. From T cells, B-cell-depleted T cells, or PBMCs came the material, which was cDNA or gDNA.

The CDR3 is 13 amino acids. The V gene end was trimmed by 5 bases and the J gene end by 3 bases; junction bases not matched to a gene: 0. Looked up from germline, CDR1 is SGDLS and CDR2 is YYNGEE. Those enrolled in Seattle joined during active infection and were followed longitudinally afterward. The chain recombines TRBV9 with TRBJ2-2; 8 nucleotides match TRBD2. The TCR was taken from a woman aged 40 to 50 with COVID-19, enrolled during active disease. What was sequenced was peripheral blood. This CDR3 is CASRRGDTGELFF. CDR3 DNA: TGTGCCAGCAGGCGGGGGGACACCGGGGAGCTGTTTTTT.